The 9 T cell receptor beta chains given below trace back to one sample, sequenced in a study of regulatory T cells in long-lasting Graves disease. Combining iRepertoire HTBI primers with Arm-PCR of CDR3 regions, the authors built TCR beta libraries. MiXCR, run by TCRdb on the multiplex PCR reads, gives a single entry per CDR3 protein. Counted here are approximately 310,000 distinct CDR3 sequences, 18% occurring once; the ten biggest clones make up roughly 40%. This sample's time point: newly diagnosed GD, antithyroid drugs for less than 3 months. From PBMCs, RNA was extracted and then used to make the TCR library. The material sequenced was peripheral blood mononuclear cells (PBMCs), taken at new diagnosis, from a patient treated with antithyroid drugs. Receptor source: a female donor with Graves disease.

The chain combines TRBV11-2 with TRBJ2-5; possibly TRBD1 for D (5 bases). V was clipped by 3 bases and J by 0 bases, with 11 bases between them. The CDR3 consists of 15 residues. Germline CDR1 and CDR2: SGHAT and FQNNGV. The CDR3 region is CASSFPTDHQETQYF. The CDR3 DNA reads TGTGCCAGCAGCTTTCCGACAGATCACCAAGAGACCCAGTACTTC.

This clonotype showed up many times. This chain links TRBV30 with TRBJ1-2; no definite D call. Germline CDR1 is GTSNPN and CDR2 is SVGIG (reference sequence). CDR3 length: 11 amino acids. The germline V and J ends were trimmed by 4 bases and 8 bases, with 11 bases remaining between them. The CDR3 reads CAWIRPGGYTF. The CDR3 DNA is TGTGCCTGGATCCGCCCGGGGGGCTACACCTTC.

The sample holds many counts of this clonotype. CDR3 loop: CASGPPGLAANEQFF. For the CDR3, the DNA is TGTGCTAGTGGCCCCCCGGGACTAGCGGCCAATGAGCAGTTCTTC. This chain joins TRBV12-5 and TRBJ2-1, with 11 nucleotides matching TRBD2. CDR3 size: 15 residues. Germline CDR1 is LGHNT and CDR2 is FRNRAP. Losses at the gene ends were 6 bases for V and 6 bases for J; bases not matched to a gene: 7.

V and J are TRBV19 and TRBJ1-1, with 9 nucleotides matching TRBD1. Germline V gene lookup returns CDR1 LNHDA and CDR2 SQIVND (reference sequence). The CDR3 sequence is 13 residues long. After removal of 5 bases from V and 6 bases from J, the junction contained 4 bases not matched to a gene. The CDR3 here is CASSVRDRAEAFF. CDR3 sequence (DNA): TGTGCCAGTAGTGTCCGGGACAGGGCTGAAGCTTTCTTT.

This clonotype was recorded at least ten times. V usage is TRBV5-1 and J usage is TRBJ1-2; 8 bases align to TRBD1. CDR1 is SGHRS and CDR2 is YFSETQ in the germline V gene. V shed 4 bases, J shed 5 bases, and the junction held 13 bases outside the gene matches. The length of the CDR3 is 16 residues. CDR3 DNA sequence: TGCGCCAGCAGCCGAGCAGGGGGCCGAGAGGATTATGGCTACACCTTC. Protein product: CASSRAGGREDYGYTF.

This clonotype was seen repeatedly, ten times or more. The chain couples TRBV12-3 or TRBV12-4 to TRBJ1-1, with D perhaps matching TRBD1 (6 bases). The CDR3 contains 16 residues. With 0 bases removed from V and 5 bases from J, the gap between germline ends came to 16 bases. CDR3 sequence reads: CASSLAPGTPGTEAFF. DNA for the CDR3: TGTGCCAGCAGTTTAGCGCCTGGGACACCTGGAACTGAAGCTTTCTTT.

The chain couples TRBV5-4 to TRBJ2-5; D is perhaps TRBD1 or TRBD2 (7 bases each). Germline CDR1 is SGHNT and CDR2 is YYREEE (reference sequence). With 0 bases removed from V and 5 bases from J, the gap between germline ends came to 17 bases. CDR3 length: 16 amino acids. The CDR3 DNA reads TGTGCCAGCAGCTTGGCCCGACAGGGAGGGAAGGAGACCCAGTACTTC. It translates to CASSLARQGGKETQYF.

Concerning this clonotype itself: A far bigger clonotype differs at one base, so this is likely a read error. The chain carries TRBV2 and TRBJ2-3, with 8 bases fitting TRBD2. Near its end, the DNA agrees better with TRBJ2-1, so the J call may be wrong. Looked up from germline, CDR1 is SNHLY and CDR2 is FYNNEI. This CDR3 contains 14 residues. CDR3 coding DNA: TGTGCTGATTCGTGGCTAGCGGGTTACAATGAGCAGTTCTTC. This encodes CADSWLAGYNEQFF.

This chain links TRBV28 with TRBJ2-4; 8 positions match TRBD2. V trimming: 2 bases; J trimming: 0 bases; junction bases outside the gene matches: 6. The CDR3 loop spans 17 amino acids. Germline CDR1 and CDR2: MDHEN and SYDVKM. The CDR3 reads CASSLAGTRIAKNIQYF. In DNA form, the CDR3 reads TGTGCCAGCAGTTTAGCGGGGACTAGGATAGCCAAAAACATTCAGTACTTC.